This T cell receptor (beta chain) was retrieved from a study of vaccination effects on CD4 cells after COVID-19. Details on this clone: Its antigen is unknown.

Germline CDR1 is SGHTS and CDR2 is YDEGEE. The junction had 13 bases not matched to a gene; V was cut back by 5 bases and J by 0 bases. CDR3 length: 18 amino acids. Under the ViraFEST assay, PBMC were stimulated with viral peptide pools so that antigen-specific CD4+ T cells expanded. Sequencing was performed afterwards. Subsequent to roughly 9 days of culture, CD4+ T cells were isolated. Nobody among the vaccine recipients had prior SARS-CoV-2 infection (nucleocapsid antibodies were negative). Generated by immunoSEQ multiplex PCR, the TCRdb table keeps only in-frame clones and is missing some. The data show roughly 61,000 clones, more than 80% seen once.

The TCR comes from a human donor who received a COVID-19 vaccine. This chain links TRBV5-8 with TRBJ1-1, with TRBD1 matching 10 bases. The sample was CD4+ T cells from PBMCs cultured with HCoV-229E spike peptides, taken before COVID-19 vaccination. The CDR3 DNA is TGTGCCAGCAGGCCGACGACAGGGGGCGAACGTCTGAACACTGAAGCTTTCTTT. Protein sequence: CASRPTTGGERLNTEAFF.